These 26 T cell receptor beta chains were all obtained from the same sample, sequenced in a study of circulating tumor DNA in untreated peripheral T-cell lymphoma. Using immunoSEQ multiplex PCR, the repertoire was profiled, and TCRdb retains in-frame clones only, with some absent. The sample contains 2,500 to 3,500 clones, about 58% of which appear only once. Specimen: tumor tissue. These receptors were collected from a human donor with peripheral T-cell lymphoma.

The chain combines TRBV19 with TRBJ1-5; TRBD1 is a possible D gene (6 bases). Trimming removed 1 base at V and 5 bases at J, with 12 bases between. The CDR3 extends over 15 amino acids. Per the germline V gene, CDR1 is LNHDA and CDR2 is SQIVND (reference sequence). The CDR3 DNA sequence: TGTGCCAGTAGTATAGTTTTCAGGGGAGATCAGCCCCAGCATTTT. It translates to CASSIVFRGDQPQHF.

The chain joins TRBV6-8 to TRBJ1-2; possible D gene TRBD1, 6 bases. Looked up from germline, CDR1 is MNHGY and CDR2 is SAAAGT. Trimming shortened V by 5 bases and J by 4 bases, and 11 bases separated the two germline ends. The CDR3 consists of 13 residues. CDR3 in DNA: TGTGCCAGCAGTCCACAGGGTAGCTATGGCTACACCTTC. Translating gives CASSPQGSYGYTF.

The chain recombines TRBV19 with TRBJ2-7; 8 nucleotides align to TRBD1. Germline V CDR1 and CDR2: LNHDA, SQIVND (reference sequence). This CDR3 is built from 14 residues. V lost 2 bases and J lost 5; bases outside the gene matches: 5. CDR3: CASSIWQGADEQYF. CDR3 nucleotides: TGTGCCAGTAGTATATGGCAGGGGGCCGACGAGCAGTACTTC. Based on the CDR3 plus reference TRBV19 and TRBJ2-7, the full variable domain is DGGITQSPKYLFRKEGQNVTLSCEQNLNHDAMYWYRQDPGQGLRLIYYSQIVNDFQKGDIAEGYSVSREKKESFPLTVTSAQKNPTAFYLCASSIWQGADEQYFGPGTRLTVT.

This rearrangement joins TRBV30 to TRBJ1-3, with D uncertain. CDR1 is GTSNPN and CDR2 is SVGIG in the germline V gene (reference sequence). The CDR3 is 13 amino acids. Trimming took 5 bases from V and 0 from J, leaving 8 bases between them. CDR3 protein: CAWGGISGNTIYF. The CDR3, as DNA: TGTGCCTGGGGTGGGATCTCTGGAAACACCATATATTTT.

The chain uses TRBV7-2 and TRBJ1-4; TRBD1 aligns across 7 bases. J lost 4 bases, V lost 6 bases, and 8 bases had no gene match. The germline V gene encodes CDR1 SGHTA and CDR2 FQGNSA. The CDR3 totals 15 residues. The CDR3 DNA reads TGTGCCAGCAGTATGGGGGGACAGTATAATGAAAAACTGTTTTTT. It yields the protein CASSMGGQYNEKLFF. The complete variable domain, with remaining parts taken from reference TRBV7-2 and TRBJ1-4, reads GAGVSQSPSNKVTEKGKDVELRCDPISGHTALYWYRQSLGQGLEFLIYFQGNSAPDKSGLPSDRFSAERTGGSVSTLTIQRTQQEDSAVYLCASSMGGQYNEKLFFGSGTQLSVL.

A single count supports this clone. The V call is TRBV18, the J call TRBJ1-1; D unclear. V gave up 3 bases and J gave up 11 bases, with 22 bases separating them. This CDR3 has 15 amino acids. Germline-derived CDR1 and CDR2 are KGHSH and LQKENI. The CDR3 nucleotides read TGTGCCAGCTCACCTCCCCCCGGCGGGCCAGAGTGGGCTTTCTTT. Its translation: CASSPPPGGPEWAFF.

The chain uses TRBV29-1 and TRBJ1-2, with TRBD1 matching 9 bases. CDR1 and CDR2 (germline): SQVTM, ANQGSEA. This CDR3 contains 15 residues. Unmatched junction bases numbered 14, after V lost 6 bases and J lost 6 bases. CDR3 coding DNA: TGCAGCGTATTTAACCGAGACAGGGGGTCGGATGGCTACACCTTC. It specifies CSVFNRDRGSDGYTF.

The rearrangement uses TRBV10-3 and TRBJ2-1, with 9 bases matching TRBD2. Per the germline V gene, CDR1 is ENHRY and CDR2 is SYGVKD. The V segment lost 0 bases and the J segment 3 bases; nucleotides outside the gene matches: 3. The CDR3 loop spans 16 amino acids. In DNA form, the CDR3 reads TGTGCCATCAGTGAGTCGGCAGCGGGGGGCTACAATGAGCAGTTCTTC. Protein sequence: CAISESAAGGYNEQFF.

This clone was observed a single time. The chain has TRBV27 and TRBJ1-2; D is unclear. Germline CDR1 and CDR2: MNHEY and SMNVEV (reference sequence). The CDR3 has 15 residues. Trimming took off 5 bases at V and 0 bases at J, with 13 bases between the two ends. The DNA for the CDR3 is TGTGCCAGCAGTCCCGGACCTCAACCTAACTATGGCTACACCTTC. Its translation: CASSPGPQPNYGYTF.

The chain employs TRBV5-1 and TRBJ1-1, with TRBD1 matching 8 bases. With 4 bases clipped from V and 0 bases from J, the junction kept 8 bases outside the gene matches. Germline V gene sequence: CDR1 SGHRS, CDR2 YFSETQ. The CDR3 extends over 16 amino acids. The CDR3 loop reads CASSRTGGRVNTEAFF. DNA of the CDR3: TGCGCCAGCAGCCGTACAGGGGGAAGGGTGAACACTGAAGCTTTCTTT. The full variable domain, completed using reference TRBV5-1 and TRBJ1-1, is KAGVTQTPRYLIKTRGQQVTLSCSPISGHRSVSWYQQTPGQGLQFLFEYFSETQRNKGNFPGRFSGRQFSNSRSEMNVSTLELGDSALYLCASSRTGGRVNTEAFFGQGTRLTVV.

The chain combines TRBV6-8 with TRBJ2-5; TRBD2 matches 14 bases. Per germline, CDR1 MNHGY and CDR2 SAAAGT. V lost 5 bases, J lost 6 bases, and 8 bases stayed unmatched. The CDR3 is 16 residues long. DNA for the CDR3: TGTGCCAGCAGTAGAGCCGGGACTAGCGGGGGACAGACCCAGTACTTC. Its translation: CASSRAGTSGGQTQYF.

This clone was seen a few times. V is TRBV6-8 and J is TRBJ2-5, with 10 nucleotides matching TRBD1. Germline lookup yields CDR1 MNHGY and CDR2 SAAAGT. The V segment lost 7 bases and the J segment 5 bases; nucleotides outside the gene matches: 10. This CDR3 comprises 15 residues. The DNA for the CDR3 is TGTGCCAGCACCCTCCTGACAGGGGGCCACGAGACCCAGTACTTC. It translates to CASTLLTGGHETQYF.

This clone came up a few times. The chain carries TRBV18 and TRBJ1-1, with 8 nucleotides matching TRBD1. Looked up from germline, CDR1 is KGHSH and CDR2 is LQKENI. Trimming removed 3 bases from V and 7 bases from J; junction bases left unmatched: 1. The CDR3 runs to 12 residues. The CDR3 DNA reads as TGTGCCAGCTCACCGACAGGGGATGAAGCTTTCTTT. Protein sequence: CASSPTGDEAFF.

The CDR3 region has the DNA TGTGCCAGCATCCTAAGCGGGGAAAACACTGAAGCTTTCTTT. Translation: CASILSGENTEAFF. V is TRBV28 and J is TRBJ1-1; D remains unclear. V was pared by 7 bases and J by 2 bases, with 14 bases between. The CDR3 is 14 residues long. Germline loops: CDR1 MDHEN, CDR2 SYDVKM.

By sample share, this clone is medium-sized. As DNA, the CDR3 is TGTGCCAGCAGCAGGAACAGGGCCTACGAGCAGTACTTC. As protein: CASSRNRAYEQYF. The rearrangement joins TRBV6-8 to TRBJ2-7, with D perhaps TRBD1 (6 bases). The CDR3 runs to 13 residues. V was cut by 6 bases and J by 2 bases, with 11 bases left in between. The V gene's germline CDR1 is MNHGY and CDR2 SAAAGT.

The rearrangement links TRBV6-8 to TRBJ2-7, with TRBD2 matching over 7 bases. The germline CDR1 and CDR2 sequences are MNHGY and SAAAGT. The V and J ends lost 4 bases and 2 bases, in that order; junction bases with no gene match: 5. The CDR3 is 14 residues long. The chain's CDR3 is CASSFSREAYEQYF. The DNA for the CDR3 is TGTGCCAGCAGTTTCTCTCGGGAGGCCTACGAGCAGTACTTC.

This rearrangement joins TRBV12-5 to TRBJ2-7; tentatively, D is TRBD1 (6 bases). Trimming took 0 bases from V and 2 from J, leaving 14 bases between them. CDR1 and CDR2 from the germline V gene are LGHNT and FRNRAP. The CDR3 is 16 residues long. CDR3 in DNA: TGTGCTAGTGGTTTGGTAAGCGGAGGACAGACCTACGAGCAGTACTTC. It codes for CASGLVSGGQTYEQYF.

The chain recombines TRBV6-8 with TRBJ1-1, with 8 bases identical to TRBD1. Germline assignment: CDR1 MNHGY and CDR2 SAAAGT. V lost 5 bases and J lost 5; bases outside the gene matches: 13. The CDR3 covers 16 residues. The CDR3 coding sequence is TGTGCCAGCAGTCCTCCGCACAGGGGGATAGAAACTGAAGCTTTCTTT. It is translated as CASSPPHRGIETEAFF.

This clone was observed a few times. The rearrangement joins TRBV18 to TRBJ1-2; D is unclear. Trimming stripped 2 bases from V and 5 bases from J, with 9 bases between. The CDR3 sequence is 13 residues long. Germline CDR1 reads KGHSH; CDR2 reads LQKENI. CDR3 sequence: CASSPGPAYGYTF. The CDR3 DNA reads as TGTGCCAGCTCACCAGGGCCAGCTTATGGCTACACCTTC. The variable domain in full, with the rest retrieved from reference TRBV18 and TRBJ1-2, is NAGVMQNPRHLVRRRGQEARLRCSPMKGHSHVYWYRQLPEEGLKFMVYLQKENIIDESGMPKERFSAEFPKEGPSILRIQQVVRGDSAAYFCASSPGPAYGYTFGSGTRLTVV.

This clone turned up a few times. This chain's CDR3 is CASSTPTGGRGYEQYF. DNA for the CDR3: TGTGCCAGCAGTACCCCGACAGGGGGCCGGGGGTACGAGCAGTACTTC. This chain connects TRBV28 to TRBJ2-7; TRBD1 aligns across 10 bases. V gave up 5 bases and J gave up 4 bases; unmatched junction bases: 11. Germline values: CDR1 MDHEN, CDR2 SYDVKM. The CDR3 length is 16 residues.

This clone is labeled as medium-sized. This chain links TRBV25-1 with TRBJ2-1; TRBD2 matches 7 bases. CDR1 and CDR2 from the germline V gene are MGHDK and SYGVNS. Trimming cost V 5 bases and J 8 bases; bases outside gene matches: 3. CDR3 length equals 12 residues. As DNA, the CDR3 is TGTGCCAGCAGTAGCGGGGCCCATGAGCAGTTCTTC. Translated: CASSSGAHEQFF. Complete variable domain (other parts from reference TRBV25-1 and TRBJ2-1): EADIYQTPRYLVIGTGKKITLECSQTMGHDKMYWYQQDPGMELHLIHYSYGVNSTEKGDLSSESTVSRIRTEHFPLTLESARPSHTSQYLCASSSGAHEQFFGPGTRLTVL.

The chain employs TRBV6-8 and TRBJ1-3; D remains unclear. Germline V lookup: CDR1 MNHGY, CDR2 SAAAGT. This CDR3 comprises 15 residues. Trimming cost V 5 bases and J 0 bases, with 11 bases left between them. The CDR3 DNA sequence: TGTGCCAGCAGTGATGGCAGTTACTCTGGAAACACCATATATTTT. Its protein product is CASSDGSYSGNTIYF.

There are a few counts of this clone. The rearrangement uses TRBV18 and TRBJ2-3; no clear D gene. The CDR3 extends over 12 amino acids. Trimming took off 4 bases at V and 3 bases at J, with 5 bases between the two ends. Looked up from germline, CDR1 is KGHSH and CDR2 is LQKENI. The CDR3 DNA reads as TGTGCCAGCTCACAATATACAGATACGCAGTATTTT. Translated, it gives CASSQYTDTQYF.

By share, this clone ranks as medium-sized. In DNA form, the CDR3 reads TGTGCCAGTAGCCTGATCGATGAGCAGTTCTTC. Protein sequence: CASSLIDEQFF. This chain uses TRBV19 with TRBJ2-1, with D unclear. Germline V gene sequence: CDR1 LNHDA, CDR2 SQIVND (reference sequence). The CDR3 consists of 11 residues. Trimming pared 6 bases from V and 8 bases from J, leaving 8 bases between.

This clone was seen more than once but under ten times. The chain is built from TRBV30 and TRBJ2-7; no clear D. Trimming cost V 2 bases and J 4 bases, with 9 bases left between them. This CDR3 contains 12 residues. Germline-derived CDR1 and CDR2 are GTSNPN and SVGIG (reference sequence). The CDR3 spells CAWSPKNYEQYF. The CDR3 coding sequence is TGTGCCTGGAGTCCTAAAAATTACGAGCAGTACTTC.

The rearrangement links TRBV5-1 to TRBJ1-1, with D perhaps matching TRBD1 (5 bases). The germline gives CDR1 SGHRS, CDR2 YFSETQ. The germline V and J ends were trimmed by 2 bases and 3 bases, with 14 bases remaining between them. This CDR3 has 15 residues. The CDR3 DNA is TGCGCCAGCAGCTTTTTGGCGGAAGGGGACACTGAAGCTTTCTTT. This translates into CASSFLAEGDTEAFF.